This T cell receptor (beta chain) comes out of a study of beta chain features in type 1 diabetes. The study, taken as a whole, reports: TCRB CDR3s from Type 1 diabetes patients were moderately but significantly shorter in all four CD4+ subsets. VDJ junctions sequenced from type 1 diabetes patients showed fewer insertions and more deletions. cDNA-based reads could over-represent cells with high TCR expression.

Reverse transcribing all isolated RNA meant expressed TCRB transcripts were sequenced. Some clones are missing from TCRdb's copy, which holds only in-frame ones; the method was immunoSEQ multiplex PCR. This sample has 93,000 or so clones, with 25% to 35% found just once. The table lists this clone with a few counts. Its antigen is currently unknown. V lost 5 bases to trimming and J lost 2 bases, with 15 bases between them. Germline CDR1 is SGHAT and CDR2 is FQNNGV. This CDR3 comprises 16 residues. Isolation of CD4+ naive, central memory, regulatory and stem cell-like memory cells was achieved by sorting via CD45RO/CCR7/CD25/CD127/CD95/CD27. Sorted populations all had greater than 98% purity.

Material for sequencing was central memory CD4+ T cells from blood. This receptor was obtained from a woman under 30 with type 1 diabetes. V gene TRBV11-2 combines with J gene TRBJ2-2; tentatively, D is TRBD1 (6 bases). CDR3 DNA: TGTGCCAGCAGCCCGCGACTGGACAGCAACACCGGGGAGCTGTTTTTT. It translates to CASSPRLDSNTGELFF.